This is a list of T cell receptor beta chains from one sample in a study of blood T cell repertoires in COVID-19. The table came from immunoSEQ multiplex PCR; TCRdb's copy has only in-frame clones and leaves some out. This table holds about 280,000 clones, 87% found once. Material: peripheral blood. The receptors originated from a woman aged 45-65 years who had recovered from COVID-19. The CDR3 runs from the conserved cysteine through the conserved F or W. Fields, in order: D gene, J gene, clone size, V gene, CDR3 protein, CDR3 DNA. A D gene is named only where the DNA matches it firmly. For some rows the clone size is stated as once, few or many, or as a class when expanded; others skip it.

D: TRBD1; J: TRBJ1-5; size: .; V: TRBV28; CDR3: CASRITGANQPQHF; DNA: TGTGCCAGCAGGATCACAGGGGCCAATCAGCCCCAGCATTTT
D: TRBD1; J: TRBJ2-7; size: .; V: TRBV6-5; CDR3: CASRETGSSYEQYF; DNA: TGTGCCAGCAGGGAGACAGGGAGCTCCTACGAGCAGTACTTC
D: TRBD1; J: TRBJ2-1; size: .; V: TRBV24-1; CDR3: CATSDGTGSGNEQFF; DNA: TGTGCCACCAGTGATGGGACAGGGAGTGGTAATGAGCAGTTCTTC
D: TRBD1; J: TRBJ1-1; size: .; V: TRBV11-2; CDR3: CASSLRGQGNTEAFF; DNA: TGTGCCAGCAGCTTAAGAGGACAGGGAAACACTGAAGCTTTCTTT
D: TRBD1; J: TRBJ2-5; size: .; V: TRBV12-3/TRBV12-4; CDR3: CASSAGGAETQYF; DNA: TGTGCCAGCAGTGCAGGGGGCGCAGAGACCCAGTACTTC
D: TRBD2; J: TRBJ2-1; size: .; V: TRBV7-2; CDR3: CASSLAGGVAEQFF; DNA: TGTGCCAGCAGCTTAGCCGGGGGGGTGGCTGAGCAGTTCTTC
D: TRBD2; J: TRBJ2-1; size: .; V: TRBV6-2/TRBV6-3; CDR3: CASSYRLAGVHEQFF; DNA: TGTGCCAGCAGTTATCGTCTAGCGGGAGTCCATGAGCAGTTCTTC
D: TRBD2; J: TRBJ2-7; size: once; V: TRBV4-2; CDR3: CASSLTREGRNEQYF; DNA: TGTGCCAGCAGCCTCACCCGGGAGGGGAGAAACGAGCAGTACTTC
D: TRBD2; J: TRBJ2-2; size: .; V: TRBV11-2; CDR3: CASSFTSGLTGELFF; DNA: TGTGCCAGCAGCTTCACTAGCGGACTCACCGGGGAGCTGTTTTTT
D: TRBD2; J: TRBJ2-5; size: .; V: TRBV7-2; CDR3: CASSLGLQKETQYF; DNA: TGTGCCAGCAGCTTGGGACTACAAAAAGAGACCCAGTACTTC
D: .; J: TRBJ1-2; size: .; V: TRBV19; CDR3: CASTPVLLDGYTF; DNA: TGTGCCAGTACTCCCGTGCTGCTAGATGGCTACACCTTC
D: .; J: TRBJ1-2; size: .; V: TRBV11-2; CDR3: CASSLIYGGDGSLGYTF; DNA: TGTGCCAGCAGCTTAATTTACGGGGGGGACGGTTCGTTAGGCTACACCTTC
D: .; J: TRBJ1-6; size: .; V: TRBV5-1; CDR3: CASSLAGDTGSSYNSPLHF; DNA: TGCGCCAGCAGCTTGGCCGGAGACACAGGAAGCTCCTATAATTCACCCCTCCACTTT
D: .; J: TRBJ1-1; size: .; V: TRBV4-1; CDR3: CASSQVARGFLTEAFF; DNA: TGCGCCAGCAGCCAAGTCGCCAGGGGTTTTCTAACTGAAGCTTTCTTT
D: TRBD1; J: TRBJ1-5; size: .; V: TRBV28; CDR3: CASATGGNHQPQHF; DNA: TGTGCCAGTGCGACAGGGGGGAACCATCAGCCCCAGCATTTT
D: .; J: TRBJ2-1; size: .; V: TRBV5-1; CDR3: CASSLEQLYNEQFF; DNA: TGCGCCAGCAGCTTGGAACAGCTTTACAATGAGCAGTTCTTC
D: .; J: TRBJ2-7; size: .; V: TRBV6-5; CDR3: CASKPFPRPEYEQYF; DNA: TGTGCCAGCAAACCTTTCCCTCGACCGGAGTACGAGCAGTACTTC
D: .; J: TRBJ1-1; size: .; V: TRBV28; CDR3: CASSDPGQLNTEAFF; DNA: TGTGCCAGCAGTGACCCAGGGCAATTGAACACTGAAGCTTTCTTT
D: .; J: TRBJ1-1; size: .; V: TRBV30; CDR3: CAWSVAAGRIPEAFF; DNA: TGTGCCTGGAGTGTGGCTGCAGGTAGAATTCCGGAAGCTTTCTTT
D: .; J: TRBJ1-4; size: .; V: TRBV5-5; CDR3: CASSLLTSATNEKLFF; DNA: TGTGCCAGCAGCCTCCTCACCTCGGCAACTAATGAAAAACTGTTTTTT
D: TRBD2; J: TRBJ2-1; size: .; V: TRBV11-2; CDR3: CASSLGGGAYNEQFF; DNA: TGTGCCAGCAGCTTGGGCGGGGGGGCCTACAATGAGCAGTTCTTC
D: .; J: TRBJ1-1; size: .; V: TRBV19; CDR3: CASYRALNTEAFF; DNA: TGTGCCAGCTACAGAGCCCTGAACACTGAAGCTTTCTTT
D: .; J: TRBJ1-5; size: .; V: TRBV9; CDR3: CASSVEGVQPQHF; DNA: TGTGCCAGCAGCGTAGAAGGAGTTCAGCCCCAGCATTTT
D: TRBD1; J: TRBJ1-4; size: .; V: TRBV19; CDR3: CASSTTTGEFEKLFF; DNA: TGTGCCAGTAGTACGACGACAGGGGAATTCGAAAAACTGTTTTTT
D: TRBD2; J: TRBJ2-3; size: .; V: TRBV5-6; CDR3: CASSLGSSGFSTGTQYF; DNA: TGTGCCAGCAGCTTGGGGTCTAGCGGGTTCAGCACAGGTACGCAGTATTTT
D: TRBD1; J: TRBJ2-7; size: .; V: TRBV5-1; CDR3: CASSLETGTGEGEQYF; DNA: TGCGCCAGCAGCTTGGAAACGGGGACAGGGGAAGGCGAGCAGTACTTC
D: .; J: TRBJ2-5; size: .; V: TRBV5-1; CDR3: CASSLAVPPETQYF; DNA: TGCGCCAGCAGCTTGGCAGTTCCACCGGAGACCCAGTACTTC
D: TRBD1; J: TRBJ1-2; size: .; V: TRBV3-1/TRBV3-2; CDR3: CASSQWDRMNGYTF; DNA: TGTGCCAGCAGCCAATGGGACAGGATGAATGGCTACACCTTC
D: .; J: TRBJ2-7; size: .; V: TRBV4-2; CDR3: CASSSISGLGDYEQYF; DNA: TGTGCCAGCAGCAGTATTTCGGGACTCGGGGACTACGAGCAGTACTTC
D: TRBD1; J: TRBJ2-7; size: .; V: TRBV7-9; CDR3: CASSFPQGSSYEQYF; DNA: TGTGCCAGCAGCTTCCCACAGGGGAGCTCCTACGAGCAGTACTTC
D: TRBD1; J: TRBJ2-7; size: .; V: TRBV2; CDR3: CASRFAGQGVYEQYF; DNA: TGTGCCAGCAGATTCGCAGGGCAGGGGGTCTACGAGCAGTACTTC
D: TRBD1; J: TRBJ2-7; size: .; V: TRBV5-6; CDR3: CASSPDRDYEQYF; DNA: TGTGCCAGCAGCCCCGACAGGGACTACGAGCAGTACTTC
D: .; J: TRBJ1-1; size: few; V: TRBV27; CDR3: CASTYRDTEAFF; DNA: TGTGCCAGCACCTACAGGGACACTGAAGCTTTCTTT
D: .; J: TRBJ2-5; size: .; V: TRBV7-2; CDR3: CASSPQGYQETQYF; DNA: TGTGCCAGCAGCCCCCAGGGGTACCAAGAGACCCAGTACTTC
D: .; J: TRBJ2-6; size: .; V: TRBV4-2; CDR3: CASSQSGLAGANVLTF; DNA: TGTGCCAGCAGCCAAAGCGGCCTCGCTGGGGCCAACGTCCTGACTTTC
D: .; J: TRBJ1-2; size: .; V: TRBV6-6; CDR3: CATNRDIANYGYTF; DNA: TGTGCCACCAACAGGGATATAGCTAACTATGGCTACACCTTC
D: .; J: TRBJ2-7; size: .; V: TRBV7-8; CDR3: CASSLDRAAEQYF; DNA: TGTGCCAGCAGCTTAGACAGGGCTGCGGAGCAGTACTTC
D: TRBD2; J: TRBJ2-1; size: .; V: TRBV9; CDR3: CASSPRGSGRAVEQFF; DNA: TGTGCCAGCAGCCCCCGGGGTAGCGGGAGGGCTGTTGAGCAGTTCTTC
D: TRBD1; J: TRBJ1-2; size: .; V: TRBV18; CDR3: CASSATRTGAYGYTF; DNA: TGTGCCAGCTCAGCAACCAGGACAGGGGCCTATGGCTACACCTTC
D: TRBD1; J: TRBJ1-2; size: .; V: TRBV5-1; CDR3: CASSLKRTGALRDYGYTF; DNA: TGCGCCAGCAGCTTGAAAAGGACAGGGGCCTTAAGAGACTATGGCTACACCTTC
D: TRBD1; J: TRBJ1-1; size: .; V: TRBV5-8; CDR3: CASSVGQPNTEAFF; DNA: TGTGCCAGCAGCGTGGGACAGCCAAACACTGAAGCTTTCTTT
D: .; J: TRBJ2-7; size: .; V: TRBV5-1; CDR3: CASSLATATRAQAYEQYF; DNA: TGCGCCAGCAGCTTGGCCACTGCGACTAGGGCGCAAGCCTACGAGCAGTACTTC
D: .; J: TRBJ1-6; size: once; V: TRBV4-3; CDR3: CASSLAAGNSPLHF; DNA: TGCGCCAGCAGCCTTGCCGCGGGGAATTCACCCCTCCACTTT
D: .; J: TRBJ2-1; size: .; V: TRBV7-3; CDR3: CASSFGLALYNEQFF; DNA: TGTGCCAGCAGCTTCGGGCTAGCGCTATACAATGAGCAGTTCTTC
D: .; J: TRBJ1-2; size: once; V: TRBV27; CDR3: CASSPHITGTGKSGYGYTF; DNA: TGTGCCAGCAGTCCTCATATTACAGGGACCGGTAAATCCGGCTATGGCTACACCTTC
D: .; J: TRBJ1-1; size: once; V: TRBV30; CDR3: CAWSFGKEAFF; DNA: TGTGCCTGGAGTTTCGGGAAGGAGGCTTTCTTT
D: TRBD2; J: TRBJ2-5; size: once; V: TRBV6-1; CDR3: CASSEGDYTETQYF; DNA: TGTGCCAGCAGTGAAGGGGACTACACCGAGACCCAGTACTTC
D: .; J: TRBJ2-7; size: .; V: TRBV7-9; CDR3: CASSRDSSYEQYF; DNA: TGTGCCAGCAGTCGCGACAGCTCCTACGAGCAGTACTTC
D: .; J: TRBJ2-6; size: .; V: TRBV28; CDR3: CASSLWDFNSGANVLTF; DNA: TGTGCCAGCAGTTTATGGGACTTTAACTCTGGGGCCAACGTCCTGACTTTC
D: .; J: TRBJ2-1; size: .; V: TRBV19; CDR3: CASSIGGGRRDEQFF; DNA: TGTGCCAGTAGTATTGGGGGCGGGAGAAGGGATGAGCAGTTCTTC
D: TRBD1; J: TRBJ2-1; size: .; V: TRBV18; CDR3: CASSQDREFFF; DNA: TGTGCCAGCTCACAGGACAGGGAATTTTTCTTC
D: .; J: TRBJ1-1; size: many; V: TRBV9; CDR3: CASSVGVGGPDAFF; DNA: TGTGCCAGCAGCGTAGGCGTTGGAGGTCCGGATGCTTTCTTT
D: .; J: TRBJ2-3; size: .; V: TRBV11-1; CDR3: CASSLDRDTQYF; DNA: TGTGCCAGCAGCTTAGACAGGGATACGCAGTATTTT
D: .; J: TRBJ1-2; size: .; V: TRBV21-1; CDR3: CASSAVLTGFHYGYTF; DNA: TGTGCCAGCAGCGCAGTCTTGACAGGGTTCCACTATGGCTACACCTTC
D: .; J: TRBJ1-6; size: .; V: TRBV18; CDR3: CASSPTAAPLHF; DNA: TGTGCCAGCTCACCAACAGCAGCACCCCTCCACTTT
D: TRBD1; J: TRBJ2-3; size: .; V: TRBV4-1; CDR3: CASSQVGGQGPDTQYF; DNA: TGCGCCAGCAGCCAAGTGGGTGGACAGGGGCCAGATACGCAGTATTTT
D: TRBD1; J: TRBJ1-6; size: .; V: TRBV4-3; CDR3: CASSQKTGSYNSPLHF; DNA: TGCGCCAGCAGCCAAAAGACAGGGTCCTATAATTCACCCCTCCACTTT
D: .; J: TRBJ2-2; size: .; V: TRBV6-5; CDR3: CATAWGDRTGELFF; DNA: TGTGCCACCGCCTGGGGGGATCGGACCGGGGAGCTGTTTTTT
D: TRBD2; J: TRBJ2-7; size: .; V: TRBV28; CDR3: CASSYGPGGSYEQYF; DNA: TGTGCCAGCAGTTATGGCCCCGGGGGGTCCTACGAGCAGTACTTC